Shown below are 22 T cell receptor beta chains from a single sample sequenced in a study of blood T cell repertoires in COVID-19 (dated by TCRdb to about 2020). Preparation of the library involved the immunoSEQ multiplex PCR assay. TCRdb took this table from immuneACCESS and kept in-frame rearrangements with V and J called. Such tables lack part of the clones; where checked against another copy, unresolved V genes explain under half of the gap, and the rest is unexplained. For this sample there are tens of thousands of clones; nearly 90% appear just once. The ten largest clones add up to about 3% of the sample. The source material was peripheral blood. These receptors originate from a woman aged 45-65 years with COVID-19, enrolled during active disease.

The V and J genes are TRBV21-1 and TRBJ2-5; TRBD1, as called in the table, went unchecked against the DNA. TRBV21-1 is reported as a pseudogene. The CDR3 totals 14 residues. The CDR3 bases are TGTGCCAACCCTACAGGGTCAGTGGAAGAGACCCAGTACTTC. Translation: CANPTGSVEETQYF.

V is TRBV6-5 and J is TRBJ2-6; D gene ambiguous. V lost 6 bases and J 0 bases, leaving 6 bases between the germline ends. Germline CDR1 and CDR2: MNHEY and SVGAGI. The CDR3 contains 14 residues. The CDR3 sequence: CASRRSSGANVLTF. CDR3 bases: TGTGCCAGCAGGCGGTCCTCTGGGGCCAACGTCCTGACTTTC.

V gene TRBV4-2 combines with J gene TRBJ2-1; 7 bases fit TRBD2. Germline assignment: CDR1 LGHNA and CDR2 YNFKEQ. J was trimmed by 5 bases and V by 4 bases; bases with no gene match: 8. CDR3 length equals 15 residues. CDR3 in DNA: TGTGCCAGCAGCCCGGGAGGAAACGGGGACAATGAGCAGTTCTTC. Translated: CASSPGGNGDNEQFF.

The chain recombines TRBV12-3 or TRBV12-4 with TRBJ1-2, with a possible D match to TRBD1 (5 bases). V was cut by 7 bases and J by 2 bases, with 11 bases left in between. The CDR3 runs to 13 residues. The DNA for the CDR3 is TGTGCCAGCACCTTGACAGAGAACTATGGCTACACCTTC. It is translated as CASTLTENYGYTF.

V gene TRBV3-1 (or the pseudogene TRBV3-2) combines with J gene TRBJ1-5, with unresolved D. Trimming shortened V by 5 bases and J by 7 bases, and 21 bases separated the two germline ends. Germline V gives CDR1 LGHDT, CDR2 YNNKEL (reference sequence). The CDR3 totals 16 residues. CDR3 amino acids: CASSVRVTSLRQPQHF. The DNA for the CDR3 is TGTGCCAGCAGCGTGCGGGTCACCTCTCTAAGACAGCCCCAGCATTTT.

J is TRBJ1-1 and V is TRBV4-1; 7 nucleotides match TRBD1. This CDR3 is 16 amino acids long. Trimming cost V 0 bases and J 4 bases; bases outside gene matches: 8. Looked up from germline, CDR1 is MGHRA and CDR2 is YSYEKL. The chain's CDR3 is CASSQDRGQGITEAFF. In nucleotides, the CDR3 is TGCGCCAGCAGCCAAGATAGGGGGCAGGGAATCACTGAAGCTTTCTTT.

This chain joins TRBV6-5 and TRBJ1-6; 7 bases match TRBD1. The germline V gene encodes CDR1 MNHEY and CDR2 SVGAGI. Trimming at V came to 5 bases and at J to 8 bases, leaving 6 bases not matched to a gene. The CDR3 extends over 14 amino acids. This CDR3 reads CASSPQQGYSPLHF. In DNA, the CDR3 is TGTGCCAGCAGTCCCCAACAGGGGTATTCACCCCTCCACTTT.

The chain combines TRBV11-2 with TRBJ2-7; 8 positions agree with TRBD2. Trimming cost V 1 base and J 4 bases; bases outside gene matches: 6. The length of the CDR3 is 15 residues. Germline V gene lookup returns CDR1 SGHAT and CDR2 FQNNGV. CDR3 nucleotide sequence: TGTGCCAGCAGCTTAGGAGCGGGAGAAATGTACGAGCAGTACTTC. This translates into CASSLGAGEMYEQYF.

The chain couples TRBV5-5 to TRBJ2-7, with 8 bases lining up with TRBD2. The CDR3 consists of 15 residues. Losses at the gene ends were 2 bases for V and 1 base for J; bases not matched to a gene: 5. Germline-derived CDR1 and CDR2 are SGHKS and YYEKEE (reference sequence). The CDR3 sequence is CASSLESSGSYEQYF. The CDR3 nucleotides are TGTGCCAGCAGCTTAGAGTCTAGCGGGTCCTACGAGCAGTACTTC.

The chain combines TRBV10-2 with TRBJ1-2; the D is unclear. Trimming took 0 bases from V and 4 from J, leaving 15 bases between them. The germline CDR1 and CDR2 sequences are WSHSY and SAAADI. There are 16 residues in the CDR3. The CDR3 loop is CASSESGLHRGYGYTF. The CDR3 nucleotides are TGCGCCAGCAGTGAGTCTGGACTCCACCGGGGCTATGGCTACACCTTC.

The rearrangement joins TRBV4-1 to TRBJ1-5; D unresolved. The V end was cut by 0 bases, the J end by 4 bases, with 10 bases between. In germline, CDR1 is MGHRA, CDR2 YSYEKL. The CDR3 is 15 residues long. CDR3 nucleotide sequence: TGCGCCAGCAGCCAAGAAGTAGGAGGGAATCAGCCCCAGCATTTT. Protein: CASSQEVGGNQPQHF.

This clone was seen just once. The chain carries TRBV5-1 and TRBJ2-7; TRBD1 matches at 11 bases. The CDR3 has 15 residues. Germline V gene data show CDR1 as SGHRS and CDR2 as YFSETQ. After removal of 4 bases from V and 4 bases from J, the junction contained 7 bases not matched to a gene. As DNA, the CDR3 is TGCGCCAGCAGCGGTGGGGGGACAGGGGGTTACGAGCAGTACTTC. Residues: CASSGGGTGGYEQYF.

The rearrangement joins TRBV28 to TRBJ2-7; 11 bases agree with TRBD2. Germline lookup yields CDR1 MDHEN and CDR2 SYDVKM. Unmatched junction bases numbered 14, after V lost 3 bases and J lost 7 bases. The CDR3 consists of 17 residues. The CDR3 is CASSLGLAVGAGGEQYF. DNA for the CDR3: TGTGCCAGCAGTTTGGGACTAGCGGTGGGGGCCGGGGGGGAGCAGTACTTC.

In its sample, this clone was seen once. The chain links TRBV5-1 to TRBJ2-3; D remains ambiguous. Looked up from germline, CDR1 is SGHRS and CDR2 is YFSETQ. CDR3 length: 13 amino acids. Trimming took off 3 bases at V and 6 bases at J, with 11 bases between the two ends. CDR3 sequence reads: CASSSSAIDTQYF. DNA for the CDR3: TGCGCCAGCAGCTCATCAGCGATTGATACGCAGTATTTT. Looking up the rest from reference TRBV5-1 and TRBJ2-3 gives the full variable domain: KAGVTQTPRYLIKTRGQQVTLSCSPISGHRSVSWYQQTPGQGLQFLFEYFSETQRNKGNFPGRFSGRQFSNSRSEMNVSTLELGDSALYLCASSSSAIDTQYFGPGTRLTVL.

The J gene is TRBJ2-1, the V gene TRBV10-3, with TRBD2 matching 7 bases. J was trimmed by 10 bases and V by 4 bases; bases with no gene match: 4. CDR1 ENHRY and CDR2 SYGVKD come from the germline V gene. This CDR3 has 12 residues. The CDR3 here is CAISGVGGEQFF. CDR3 coding DNA: TGTGCCATCAGTGGCGTCGGGGGGGAGCAGTTCTTC.

The chain links TRBV4-2 to TRBJ2-1; a weak D match, TRBD2 (6 bases). Germline values: CDR1 LGHNA, CDR2 YNFKEQ. The CDR3 length is 16 residues. V was cut by 3 bases and J by 1 base, with 13 bases left in between. The CDR3 DNA sequence: TGTGCCAGCAGCCAGGGACCGGGACTTTCCTACAATGAGCAGTTCTTC. Translated, it gives CASSQGPGLSYNEQFF.

The chain joins TRBV5-1 to TRBJ1-5; D is perhaps TRBD1 (6 bases). The CDR3 loop spans 14 amino acids. V dropped 4 bases and J dropped 4 bases, with 12 bases sitting between them. The V gene's germline CDR1 is SGHRS and CDR2 YFSETQ. The CDR3 DNA sequence: TGCGCCAGCAGCCCTGCGGACAGAAATCAGCCCCAGCATTTT. Translating gives CASSPADRNQPQHF. The variable domain in full, with the rest retrieved from reference TRBV5-1 and TRBJ1-5, is KAGVTQTPRYLIKTRGQQVTLSCSPISGHRSVSWYQQTPGQGLQFLFEYFSETQRNKGNFPGRFSGRQFSNSRSEMNVSTLELGDSALYLCASSPADRNQPQHFGDGTRLSIL.

This sequence joins TRBV3-1 (or the pseudogene TRBV3-2) and TRBJ2-3; maybe TRBD2 (5 bases). Trimming shortened V by 1 base and J by 3 bases, and 14 bases separated the two germline ends. Germline V CDR1 and CDR2: LGHDT, YNNKEL (reference sequence). The CDR3 length is 16 residues. CDR3 region: CASSQGVGDGTDTQYF. The DNA of the CDR3 is TGTGCCAGCAGCCAAGGGGTGGGAGACGGGACAGATACGCAGTATTTT.

Details on this clone: The same CDR3 also results from other DNA sequences found in this sample. This chain links TRBV24-1 with TRBJ1-1; no definite D call. Trimming shortened V by 7 bases and J by 4 bases, and 6 bases separated the two germline ends. The CDR3 has 11 residues. From germline, CDR1 is KGHDR and CDR2 SFDVKD. CDR3: CATRSGTEAFF. As DNA, the CDR3 is TGTGCCACCAGGAGCGGCACTGAAGCTTTCTTT.

The chain links TRBV24-1 to TRBJ2-2; TRBD2 might be the D (5 bases). This CDR3 region has 14 residues. V dropped 10 bases and J dropped 0 bases, with 11 bases sitting between them. The germline CDR1 and CDR2 sequences are KGHDR and SFDVKD. This CDR3 reads CATRAGANTGELFF. CDR3 coding DNA: TGTGCCACTCGGGCGGGCGCGAACACCGGGGAGCTGTTTTTT.

J is TRBJ2-7 and V is TRBV2; possible D gene TRBD1, 6 bases. The germline V and J ends were trimmed by 8 bases and 3 bases, with 11 bases remaining between them. Germline assignment: CDR1 SNHLY and CDR2 FYNNEI. This CDR3 spans 12 amino acids. As DNA, the CDR3 is TGTGCCAGCGTTCGGGACAACTACGAGCAGTACTTC. Translating it yields CASVRDNYEQYF.

This chain uses TRBV6-4 with TRBJ2-3; TRBD2 aligns across 8 bases. V was pared by 0 bases and J by 4 bases, with 3 bases of the junction left unmatched. Germline CDR1 MRHNA, CDR2 SNTAGT. The CDR3 totals 15 residues. The CDR3 DNA follows: TGTGCCAGCAGTGACTCCTTAGCGGGACCAGATACGCAGTATTTT. Residues: CASSDSLAGPDTQYF.